This TCR beta chain was sequenced during a study of T-cell memory formation after mild COVID-19 (dated by TCRdb to the early 2020s). Regarding the complete study: TCR sequence clusters from the two donors were largely donor specific. In a couple of donors, T-cell clones that expanded and contracted after mild COVID-19 were tracked by sequencing TCRalpha and TCRbeta repertoires over time. The cohort comprised two young, previously healthy adult volunteers, one female and one male. Study-wide findings and limitations: Clones contracting from day 15 to 85 had balanced CD4/CD8 phenotypes, while a second wave expanding from day 15 to 37 was biased towards CD4+. Contracting CD4+ clones were found mainly in CM and EM memory subsets, while CD8+ clones were enriched in EMRA. The detection of some responding clones in pre-infection memory suggests that pre-existing cross-reactive memory T cells joined the SARS-CoV-2 response. SARS-CoV-2 specificity of the second-wave clones peaking on day 37 was not confirmed. The study covered only a couple of mild cases, and larger cohorts including severe cases with pre-infection samples were considered necessary.

Ficoll-Paque density gradient centrifugation was used to isolate PBMCs. These reads were obtained on an Illumina NovaSeq 6000. TCRalpha and TCRbeta cDNA libraries were constructed by 5'RACE with constant-segment primers, with sample barcodes and unique molecular identifiers being introduced. RNA was extracted from every sample with Trizol reagent. Libraries were amplified in two PCR steps, with a second sample barcode and Illumina TruSeq adapters added in the second step. Sequencing of the libraries was done on an Illumina NovaSeq, producing 2 x 150 bp paired-end reads. As for the authors' bioinformatics: Reads were demultiplexed and collapsed into UMI-guided consensus sequences with migec v1.2.7. Using mixcr v2.1.11, UMI consensuses were aligned to TRA and TRB V and J templates and then assembled into clonotypes. A clonotype was counted as expanded or contracted only when both edgeR and NoisET called the clonotype significant, with the noise models trained on biological replicates. edgeR calls used a false discovery rate-adjusted p below 0.01 and a log2 fold-change threshold of 1. PCA with hierarchical clustering of max-normalized trajectories of the 1000 most abundant clonotypes was used as exploratory dynamics analysis. Separately sequenced CD4+ and CD8+ repertoires were used to assign the CD4 or CD8 phenotype of responding clones. The raw public data were reprocessed by TCRdb itself: fastp quality trimming at Q25, MiXCR clonotype calling, in-frame beta chains only. Identical CDR3 protein sequences are pooled into one entry, listed with their most common genes and DNA. The V and J calls and clone size come from TCRdb's table, not from the authors' own analysis. Recorded for this sample are more than 250,000 distinct CDR3 sequences; roughly 15% of them occurred a single time. The leading ten clones occupy 23% of the sample.

At the junction V is shortened by 2 bases and J by 4 bases, with 12 bases in between. The germline V gene supplies CDR1 SGHRS and CDR2 YFSETQ. Spanning cysteine to phenylalanine, the CDR3 consists of 14 amino acids. The read is trimmed to its CDR3 DNA, 42 bases read in frame from base 1. Worth noting for this clonotype: This clone's antigen is unknown. Per-base qualities were not stored, and no clone one base away is much larger.

This sequence uses TRBV5-1 and TRBJ1-1; the D region possibly corresponds to TRBD1 (6 bases align). The receptor was isolated from a man aged 18 to 30 who had mild COVID-19 (a few samples of this study predate the infection). The sample titles of this study are shuffled in the database, so cell type and time point are left out; the donor was told from shared clones. The specimen sequenced was PBMCs or a T cell subset sorted from them (not recorded which). The DNA is as follows: TGCGCCAGCAGCTTCCCAGGGGTGTTCACTGAAGCTTTCTTT. This gives the protein CASSFPGVFTEAFF.